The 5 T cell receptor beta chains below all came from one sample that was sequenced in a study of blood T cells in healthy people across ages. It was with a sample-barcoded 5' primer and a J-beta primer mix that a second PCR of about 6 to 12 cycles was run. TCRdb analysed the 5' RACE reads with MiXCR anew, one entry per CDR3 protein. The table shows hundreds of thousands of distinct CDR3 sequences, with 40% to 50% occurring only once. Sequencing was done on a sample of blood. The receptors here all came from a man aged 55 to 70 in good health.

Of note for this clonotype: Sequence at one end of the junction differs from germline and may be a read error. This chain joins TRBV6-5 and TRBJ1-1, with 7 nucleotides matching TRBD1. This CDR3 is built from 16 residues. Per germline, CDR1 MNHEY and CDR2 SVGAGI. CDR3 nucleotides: TGCGCCAGCAGTTCGGCACAGGGGTCCATGAACACTGAAGCTTTCTTT. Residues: CASSSAQGSMNTEAFF.

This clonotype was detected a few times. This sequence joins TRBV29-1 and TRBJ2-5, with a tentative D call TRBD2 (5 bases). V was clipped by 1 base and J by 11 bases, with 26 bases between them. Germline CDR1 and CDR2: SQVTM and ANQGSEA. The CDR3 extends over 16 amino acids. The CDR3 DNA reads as TGCAGCGTTGAAGGGAGTCACGGGGAGCGGTACAATGAGCAGTACTTC. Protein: CSVEGSHGERYNEQYF.

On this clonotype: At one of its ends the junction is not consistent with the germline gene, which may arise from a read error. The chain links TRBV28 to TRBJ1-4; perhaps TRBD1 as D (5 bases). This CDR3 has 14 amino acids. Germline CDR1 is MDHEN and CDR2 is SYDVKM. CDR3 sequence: CAGSTGRWNEKLFF. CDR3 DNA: TGTGCCGGCAGCACGGGACGGTGGAATGAAAAACTGTTTTTT.

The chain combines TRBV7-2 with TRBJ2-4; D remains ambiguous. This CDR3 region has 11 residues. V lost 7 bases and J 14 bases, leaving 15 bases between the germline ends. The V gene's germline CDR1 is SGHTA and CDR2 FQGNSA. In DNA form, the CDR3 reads TGTGCCAGCACCACACAACAGAAAAAGTACTTC. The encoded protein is CASTTQQKKYF.

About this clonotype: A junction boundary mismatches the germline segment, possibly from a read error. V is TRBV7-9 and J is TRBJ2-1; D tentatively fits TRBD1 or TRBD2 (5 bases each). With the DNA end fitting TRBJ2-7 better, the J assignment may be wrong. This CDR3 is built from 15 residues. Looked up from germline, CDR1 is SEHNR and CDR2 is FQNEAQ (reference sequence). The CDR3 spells CTSSSGPLTYNEQYF. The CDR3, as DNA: TGTACCAGCAGCTCGGGACCCTTAACCTACAATGAGCAGTACTTC.